The 27 T cell receptor beta chains presented below share a single source sample, sequenced in a study of CD8 T cells in Susac syndrome. RNA was extracted with the RNeasy kit, and a quantity of roughly 0.5 to 1 ug was reverse transcribed using random hexamers. Each CDR3 protein gets one entry after TCRdb re-called the immunoSEQ multiplex PCR reads with MiXCR. Of 400,000 or so distinct CDR3 sequences listed, 85% to 90% are singletons. The specimen sequenced was CD8+ T cells from PBMCs. Source of these receptors: a human donor with multiple sclerosis.

The chain couples TRBV2 to TRBJ2-2; no clear D gene. Germline V lookup: CDR1 SNHLY, CDR2 FYNNEI. The germline V and J ends were trimmed by 7 bases and 4 bases, with 10 bases remaining between them. The CDR3 runs 13 residues. CDR3 sequence: CASIVVSTGELFF. The CDR3 bases are TGTGCCAGCATTGTGGTTTCCACCGGGGAGCTGTTTTTT.

This chain joins TRBV20-1 and TRBJ2-5, with 7 bases fitting TRBD1. CDR1 and CDR2 (germline): DFQATT, SNEGSKA (reference sequence). V dropped 5 bases and J dropped 5; count of bases not matched to a gene: 11. This CDR3 contains 14 residues. The CDR3 spells CSAEGNRGGETQYF. CDR3 DNA sequence: TGCAGTGCTGAGGGAAACAGGGGCGGGGAGACCCAGTACTTC.

This clonotype has a single count. The chain employs TRBV27 and TRBJ2-1; possibly TRBD2 for D (5 bases). The CDR3 contains 13 residues. The germline CDR1 and CDR2 sequences are MNHEY and SMNVEV (reference sequence). Between the trimmed V and J ends, which lost 3 bases and 5 bases, there was a span of 8 bases. CDR3 amino acids: CASSFGIHNEQFF. CDR3 sequence (DNA): TGTGCCAGCAGTTTCGGGATCCACAATGAGCAGTTCTTC.

J is TRBJ2-1 and V is TRBV27; possibly TRBD2 for D (6 bases). The CDR3 totals 13 residues. CDR1 MNHEY and CDR2 SMNVEV come from the germline V gene (reference sequence). V shed 6 bases and J shed 6 bases, with 12 bases lying between them. DNA of the CDR3: TGTGCCAGCAGCCCCGGGACTCTCAATGAGCAGTTCTTC. Translated: CASSPGTLNEQFF.

The rearrangement joins TRBV3-1 to TRBJ1-2; D might be TRBD1 (6 bases). Germline V gene data show CDR1 as LGHDT and CDR2 as YNNKEL (reference sequence). V dropped 0 bases and J dropped 2 bases, with 10 bases sitting between them. This CDR3 has 15 residues. CDR3 residues: CASSQENTGNYGYTF. CDR3 nucleotide sequence: TGTGCCAGCAGCCAAGAGAATACAGGGAACTATGGCTACACCTTC.

The chain links TRBV11-2 to TRBJ2-3, with D uncertain. Germline CDR1 is SGHAT and CDR2 is FQNNGV. The CDR3 covers 17 residues. The V gene lost 6 bases and the J gene lost 5 bases, with 24 bases spanning the gap. The CDR3 loop is CASRLTDGNFGGDTQYF. In DNA form, the CDR3 reads TGTGCCAGCAGACTTACGGATGGAAACTTTGGTGGAGATACGCAGTATTTT.

This chain connects TRBV6-6 to TRBJ1-3; D is uncertain. This CDR3 has 14 residues. Trimming pared 4 bases from V and 4 bases from J, leaving 11 bases between. Germline V gene data show CDR1 as MNHNY and CDR2 as SVGAGI (reference sequence). The CDR3 here is CASSSPTPGNTIYF. CDR3 bases: TGTGCCAGCAGTTCCCCGACACCAGGAAACACCATATATTTT.

This chain joins TRBV5-5 and TRBJ2-1; 9 nucleotides match TRBD2. Losses at the gene ends were 2 bases for V and 6 bases for J; bases not matched to a gene: 3. CDR1 and CDR2 (germline): SGHKS, YYEKEE (reference sequence). The CDR3 runs to 14 residues. The CDR3 here is CASSFRTSVNEQFF. For the CDR3, the DNA is TGTGCCAGCAGCTTTAGGACTAGCGTCAATGAGCAGTTCTTC.

The CDR3 DNA follows: TGTGCCAGCGCTGTTTTGGCAGATATTTACTATGGCTACACCTTC. Protein sequence: CASAVLADIYYGYTF. J is TRBJ1-2 and V is TRBV27; D gene ambiguous. The germline V and J ends were trimmed by 8 bases and 3 bases, with 19 bases remaining between them. The CDR3 sequence is 15 residues long. Germline CDR1 and CDR2: MNHEY and SMNVEV (reference sequence).

V usage is TRBV27 and J usage is TRBJ2-3; D might be TRBD2 (5 bases). The CDR3 contains 15 residues. Trimming left V 8 bases short and J 4 bases short, with 19 bases between. CDR1 and CDR2 from the germline V gene are MNHEY and SMNVEV (reference sequence). The CDR3 loop is CASRFRKDSPDTQYF. The CDR3 nucleotides are TGTGCCAGCCGCTTTAGGAAGGACTCTCCAGATACGCAGTATTTT.

The rearrangement joins TRBV30 to TRBJ1-2; TRBD1 aligns across 7 bases. V lost 4 bases to trimming and J lost 3 bases; unmatched junction nucleotides: 8. The germline V gene encodes CDR1 GTSNPN and CDR2 SVGIG (reference sequence). The CDR3 has 14 residues. CDR3: CAWNVARGDYGYTF. For the CDR3, the DNA is TGTGCCTGGAATGTCGCCAGGGGGGACTATGGCTACACCTTC.

The chain joins TRBV5-1 to TRBJ2-3, with TRBD1 matching 7 bases. This CDR3 has 15 amino acids. Losses at the gene ends were 4 bases for V and 4 bases for J; bases not matched to a gene: 9. Germline CDR1 SGHRS, CDR2 YFSETQ. The chain's CDR3 is CASSQTGSFADTQYF. The CDR3, as DNA: TGCGCCAGCAGCCAGACAGGGAGTTTCGCAGATACGCAGTATTTT.

V gene TRBV2 combines with J gene TRBJ1-6; no definite D call. Germline V gives CDR1 SNHLY, CDR2 FYNNEI. The V and J ends lost 2 bases and 6 bases respectively, with 11 bases between them. The CDR3 runs to 15 residues. The CDR3 reads CASSEPWGFNSPLHF. The DNA of the CDR3 is TGTGCCAGCAGTGAACCGTGGGGATTTAATTCACCCCTCCACTTT.

This chain connects TRBV30 to TRBJ2-3; tentatively, D is TRBD1 (6 bases). The CDR3 contains 15 residues. V shed 2 bases and J shed 0 bases, with 12 bases lying between them. Germline CDR1 GTSNPN, CDR2 SVGIG (reference sequence). The CDR3 coding sequence is TGTGCCTGGAGTCTGACAGGTGCTAGCACAGATACGCAGTATTTT. Its translation is CAWSLTGASTDTQYF.

Details on this clonotype: An end of the junction differs from the germline gene, which may be a read error. The CDR3 here is CASREGTGWVGDTQYF. The CDR3 bases are TGTGCCAGCAGGGAAGGGACAGGGTGGGTTGGAGATACGCAGTATTTT. The chain is built from TRBV2 and TRBJ2-3, with 9 bases lining up with TRBD1. The CDR3 loop spans 16 amino acids. The V gene's germline CDR1 is SNHLY and CDR2 FYNNEI. Full variable domain (rest looked up from reference TRBV2 and TRBJ2-3): EPEVTQTPSHQVTQMGQEVILRCVPISNHLYFYWYRQILGQKVEFLVSFYNNEISEKSEIFDDQFSVERPDGSNFTLKIRSTKLEDSAMYFCASREGTGWVGDTQYFGPGTRLTVL.

The rearrangement joins TRBV7-8 to TRBJ2-1, with a weak D call TRBD2 (6 bases). This CDR3 has 16 residues. Germline CDR1 is SGHVS and CDR2 is FQNEAQ. V was trimmed by 4 bases and J by 8 bases, leaving 21 bases between them. CDR3 loop: CASSSLGEEKIDEQFF. Here the CDR3 DNA reads TGTGCCAGCAGCTCCCTTGGGGAGGAAAAGATCGATGAGCAGTTCTTC.

The V call is TRBV28, the J call TRBJ1-1; maybe TRBD1 (5 bases). Trimming shortened V by 11 bases and J by 6 bases, and 13 bases separated the two germline ends. This CDR3 has 11 amino acids. Germline assignment: CDR1 MDHEN and CDR2 SYDVKM. The CDR3 region has the DNA TGTGCCCTCCAGGGAGGGGCTGAAGCTTTCTTT. Translating it yields CALQGGAEAFF.

V and J are TRBV29-1 and TRBJ2-5; the D gene could be TRBD1 or TRBD2 (5 bases each). The germline CDR1 and CDR2 sequences are SQVTM and ANQGSEA. The ends were cut back, 5 bases at V and 2 bases at J, with 9 bases in the middle. This CDR3 has 12 residues. In nucleotides, the CDR3 is TGCAGCGTTTGGGACGGTCAAGAGACCCAGTACTTC. Amino acids: CSVWDGQETQYF. The whole variable domain, filled in from reference TRBV29-1 and TRBJ2-5, reads SAVISQKPSRDICQRGTSLTIQCQVDSQVTMMFWYRQQPGQSLTLIATANQGSEATYESGFVIDKFPISRPNLTFSTLTVSNMSPEDSSIYLCSVWDGQETQYFGPGTRLLVL.

This chain joins TRBV5-4 and TRBJ2-7, with 7 positions matching TRBD1. The V gene's germline CDR1 is SGHNT and CDR2 YYREEE (reference sequence). Germline trimming cut 0 bases from V and 3 bases from J; bases unmatched to any gene: 6. This CDR3 is built from 15 residues. The CDR3 sequence: CASSLDPSGGYEQYF. The DNA of the CDR3 is TGTGCCAGCAGCTTGGATCCCTCAGGGGGCTACGAGCAGTACTTC.

This clonotype was found once. V and J are TRBV9 and TRBJ1-1; D remains ambiguous. The CDR3 has 15 residues. Germline CDR1 reads SGDLS; CDR2 reads YYNGEE. The V gene lost 0 bases and the J gene lost 3 bases, with 12 bases spanning the gap. The CDR3 region has the DNA TGTGCCAGCAGCGTAGGGCCCACAAGGGACACTGAAGCTTTCTTT. Amino acids: CASSVGPTRDTEAFF.

This clonotype has just a few counts. This chain uses TRBV3-1 with TRBJ2-5, with 12 bases identical to TRBD2. The CDR3 covers 15 residues. CDR1 and CDR2 from the germline V gene are LGHDT and YNNKEL (reference sequence). J was trimmed by 4 bases and V by 6 bases; bases with no gene match: 6. DNA for the CDR3: TGTGCCAGCAGTTCTAGCGGGGGGGCCGGAGAGACCCAGTACTTC. Translation gives CASSSSGGAGETQYF.

This clonotype has just a few counts. The chain uses TRBV12-3 or TRBV12-4 and TRBJ2-2; tentative D call: TRBD1 (5 bases). V was trimmed by 5 bases and J by 2 bases, leaving 9 bases between them. The CDR3 has 14 amino acids. CDR3 bases: TGTGCCAGCAGTCCCGGACACAACACCGGGGAGCTGTTTTTT. Translating it yields CASSPGHNTGELFF.

The rearrangement links TRBV13 to TRBJ2-3; no definite D call. Trimming cost V 1 base and J 5 bases, with 4 bases left between them. CDR1 is PRHDT and CDR2 is FYEKMQ in the germline V gene (reference sequence). CDR3 size: 12 residues. In DNA form, the CDR3 reads TGTGCCAGCAGCTTAGAGGTAGATACGCAGTATTTT. Translated, it gives CASSLEVDTQYF.

This chain uses TRBV9 with TRBJ2-3, with 10 bases aligning to TRBD2. Per the germline V gene, CDR1 is SGDLS and CDR2 is YYNGEE. This CDR3 has 16 residues. Trimming at V came to 0 bases and at J to 2 bases, leaving 3 bases not matched to a gene. CDR3 sequence reads: CASSVVAGGPTDTQYF. CDR3 bases: TGTGCCAGCAGCGTAGTAGCGGGGGGCCCCACAGATACGCAGTATTTT.

V is TRBV4-1 and J is TRBJ1-2, with 9 bases identical to TRBD1. The germline V gene has CDR1 MGHRA and CDR2 YSYEKL. The CDR3 runs 14 residues. V shed 3 bases and J 7 bases; nucleotides not matched to a gene: 6. As DNA, the CDR3 is TGCGCCAGCAGCCATACCGGGACAGGGTTTGGCTACACCTTC. Amino acid sequence: CASSHTGTGFGYTF.

The chain recombines TRBV27 with TRBJ2-7, with 10 bases matching TRBD2. J gave up 5 bases and V 0 bases, and 10 bases lay outside the gene matches. This CDR3 has 17 amino acids. Germline CDR1 and CDR2: MNHEY and SMNVEV (reference sequence). CDR3 sequence reads: CASSLSKAGGYDDEQYF. CDR3 bases: TGTGCCAGCAGTTTATCGAAAGCGGGAGGGTACGACGACGAGCAGTACTTC.

This chain uses TRBV7-9 with TRBJ1-2; 7 nucleotides align to TRBD1. There are 12 residues in the CDR3. J lost 5 bases, V lost 3 bases, and 0 bases had no gene match. In germline, CDR1 is SEHNR, CDR2 FQNEAQ (reference sequence). CDR3 coding DNA: TGTGCCAGCAGCTTGACAGGGTATGGCTACACCTTC. Protein: CASSLTGYGYTF.